This record covers a single T cell receptor beta chain. What it binds is unknown. This record belongs to a study of cytomegalovirus exposure and HLA in healthy donors. The trim removed 5 bases at V and 6 bases at J, leaving 7 bases unmatched. Germline CDR1 and CDR2: MGHRA and YSYEKL. This CDR3 is 14 amino acids long. Primers for the PCR totalled 60 Vbeta and 13 Jbeta. The data were produced by immunoSEQ multiplex PCR, yet TCRdb's version contains in-frame clones alone and is incomplete. The table lists tens of thousands of clones, with roughly 15% in the top ten. General study points: TCR beta chain V- and J-gene trimming was linked, in a later analysis, to a missense variant in DCLRE1C. Association with HLA alleles at 0.05 false discovery rate was found for 15,000 or so TCR beta sequences in a later analysis. The study put some 150 TCR beta chains on its list as cytomegalovirus-associated.

The chain combines TRBV4-1 with TRBJ1-5; TRBD1 agrees at 7 bases. The TCR originated in a man aged 50 to 60 in good health and CMV-seropositive. The sequenced material came from PBMCs. CDR3 in DNA: TGCGCCAGCAGCATAGACAGGGCTGTTCAGCCCCAGCATTTT. This gives the protein CASSIDRAVQPQHF.